One sample yielded the 14 T cell receptor beta chains listed below, sequenced in a study of CD8 T cells in Susac syndrome. RNA amounts of 0.5 to 1 ug underwent reverse transcription with random hexamers. TCRdb itself ran the immunoSEQ multiplex PCR reads through MiXCR, one entry per CDR3 protein. The sample comprises approximately 80,000 distinct CDR3 sequences, around 94% of which are singletons, and 0.52% rests with the top ten. The source material was CD8+ T cells from PBMCs. The receptors shown here come from a human donor with Susac syndrome.

The chain joins TRBV9 to TRBJ2-2; maybe TRBD1 (7 bases). Trimming took 7 bases from V and 6 from J, leaving 16 bases between them. From germline, CDR1 is SGDLS and CDR2 YYNGEE. The CDR3 has 14 residues. CDR3 amino acids: CASSAEGQPGELFF. The CDR3 DNA reads as TGTGCCAGCTCTGCGGAGGGACAGCCCGGGGAGCTGTTTTTT.

The sample holds a few counts of this clonotype. The chain joins TRBV7-9 to TRBJ2-1; 7 positions agree with TRBD1. J was trimmed by 0 bases and V by 5 bases; bases with no gene match: 4. Germline CDR1 reads SEHNR; CDR2 reads FQNEAQ (reference sequence). The CDR3 totals 15 residues. CDR3 coding DNA: TGTGCCAGCAGCCAGACAGGGAGCTCCTACAATGAGCAGTTCTTC. Its protein is CASSQTGSSYNEQFF.

V and J are TRBV12-5 and TRBJ1-1, with D possibly matching TRBD1 (5 bases). V lost 7 bases and J lost 2, with 17 bases in between. From germline, CDR1 is LGHNT and CDR2 FRNRAP. The length of the CDR3 is 15 residues. CDR3 DNA: TGTGCTAGTGCCTTGGACGGACACCTCAACACTGAAGCTTTCTTT. Protein: CASALDGHLNTEAFF. Full variable domain (outside the CDR3, taken from reference TRBV12-5 and TRBJ1-1): DARVTQTPRHKVTEMGQEVTMRCQPILGHNTVFWYRQTMMQGLELLAYFRNRAPLDDSGMPKDRFSAEMPDATLATLKIQPSEPRDSAVYFCASALDGHLNTEAFFGQGTRLTVV.

The chain links TRBV5-6 to TRBJ1-5; possible D gene TRBD1, 5 bases. The CDR3 is 14 amino acids. Germline V gene sequence: CDR1 SGHDT, CDR2 YYEEEE. V was shortened by 1 base and J by 6 bases, with 11 bases between the two germline ends. The CDR3 reads CASSLKGLGQPQHF. The CDR3 nucleotides are TGTGCCAGCAGCTTGAAGGGGTTGGGTCAGCCCCAGCATTTT.

V is TRBV29-1 and J is TRBJ2-2; a weak D match, TRBD2 (6 bases). The length of the CDR3 is 13 residues. Between the trimmed V and J ends, which lost 7 bases and 4 bases, there was a span of 13 bases. CDR1 SQVTM and CDR2 ANQGSEA come from the germline V gene. CDR3 in amino acids: CSAPNGGTGELFF. CDR3 in DNA: TGCAGCGCTCCAAACGGGGGCACCGGGGAGCTGTTTTTT.

The chain recombines TRBV20-1 with TRBJ2-7; the match to TRBD1 covers 11 bases. The CDR3 consists of 15 residues. Germline CDR1 reads DFQATT; CDR2 reads SNEGSKA (reference sequence). The junction had 5 bases not matched to a gene; V was cut back by 0 bases and J by 4 bases. The CDR3 sequence is CSARDRDRGLYEQYF. For the CDR3, the DNA is TGCAGTGCTAGAGATAGGGACAGGGGGTTGTACGAGCAGTACTTC.

This rearrangement joins TRBV6-2 or TRBV6-3 to TRBJ2-1, with 9 bases aligning to TRBD1. This CDR3 comprises 15 residues. V shed 2 bases and J 1 base; nucleotides not matched to a gene: 0. Germline-derived CDR1 and CDR2 are MNHEY and SVGEGT. CDR3 coding DNA: TGTGCCAGCAGTTACGGGACAGGGTCCTACAATGAGCAGTTCTTC. It translates to CASSYGTGSYNEQFF.

The rearrangement links TRBV5-6 to TRBJ1-5, with 12 nucleotides matching TRBD1. V dropped 3 bases and J dropped 6; count of bases not matched to a gene: 4. Germline V gene lookup returns CDR1 SGHDT and CDR2 YYEEEE. The CDR3 runs 15 residues. The CDR3 loop reads CASSSGQGASQPQHF. CDR3 nucleotide sequence: TGTGCCAGCAGCTCGGGACAGGGGGCAAGTCAGCCCCAGCATTTT.

V usage is TRBV6-1 and J usage is TRBJ2-3; a possible D gene is TRBD1 (6 bases). V lost 8 bases and J 4 bases, leaving 25 bases between the germline ends. The germline V gene has CDR1 MNHNS and CDR2 SASEGT. The CDR3 has 17 residues. The CDR3 bases are TGTGCCAGCTGGGGGCGCAGGGAGTATGGATGGCCAGATACGCAGTATTTT. This translates into CASWGRREYGWPDTQYF.

This sequence joins TRBV13 and TRBJ2-3, with 7 bases fitting TRBD2. Trimming at V came to 3 bases and at J to 3 bases, leaving 0 bases not matched to a gene. Germline V CDR1 and CDR2: PRHDT, FYEKMQ (reference sequence). The CDR3 consists of 13 residues. CDR3 DNA: TGTGCCAGCAGCTTCGGGGGGACAGATACGCAGTATTTT. Amino acid sequence: CASSFGGTDTQYF.

This rearrangement joins TRBV20-1 to TRBJ2-5, with 7 bases aligning to TRBD2. Germline loops: CDR1 DFQATT, CDR2 SNEGSKA (reference sequence). J gave up 5 bases and V 4 bases, and 13 bases lay outside the gene matches. The CDR3 runs 15 residues. CDR3 sequence (DNA): TGCAGTGCTATCCCCCAGCGGGGCCAGGAGGAGACCCAGTACTTC. It codes for CSAIPQRGQEETQYF.

J is TRBJ1-1 and V is TRBV5-1; D gene unclear. The V and J ends lost 0 bases and 4 bases respectively, with 7 bases between them. The CDR3 covers 13 residues. Germline CDR1 reads SGHRS; CDR2 reads YFSETQ. The CDR3: CASSLGGFTEAFF. The CDR3 nucleotides are TGCGCCAGCAGCTTGGGGGGTTTCACTGAAGCTTTCTTT. Using reference TRBV5-1 and TRBJ1-1 for the parts outside the CDR3, the full variable domain is KAGVTQTPRYLIKTRGQQVTLSCSPISGHRSVSWYQQTPGQGLQFLFEYFSETQRNKGNFPGRFSGRQFSNSRSEMNVSTLELGDSALYLCASSLGGFTEAFFGQGTRLTVV.

V is TRBV20-1 and J is TRBJ2-4; 7 bases fit TRBD2. The V segment lost 3 bases and the J segment 1 base; nucleotides outside the gene matches: 0. The CDR3 extends over 13 amino acids. Germline assignment: CDR1 DFQATT and CDR2 SNEGSKA (reference sequence). The chain's CDR3 is CSARRGAKNIQYF. The CDR3 DNA reads as TGCAGTGCTAGGCGGGGGGCCAAAAACATTCAGTACTTC.

The chain links TRBV12-5 to TRBJ2-2; possibly TRBD2 for D (5 bases). CDR1 and CDR2 from the germline V gene are LGHNT and FRNRAP. The CDR3 runs to 13 residues. Between the trimmed V and J ends, which lost 8 bases and 7 bases, there was a span of 14 bases. CDR3 sequence: CASLDGGGGELFF. As DNA, the CDR3 is TGTGCTAGTCTGGACGGAGGCGGCGGGGAGCTGTTTTTT.